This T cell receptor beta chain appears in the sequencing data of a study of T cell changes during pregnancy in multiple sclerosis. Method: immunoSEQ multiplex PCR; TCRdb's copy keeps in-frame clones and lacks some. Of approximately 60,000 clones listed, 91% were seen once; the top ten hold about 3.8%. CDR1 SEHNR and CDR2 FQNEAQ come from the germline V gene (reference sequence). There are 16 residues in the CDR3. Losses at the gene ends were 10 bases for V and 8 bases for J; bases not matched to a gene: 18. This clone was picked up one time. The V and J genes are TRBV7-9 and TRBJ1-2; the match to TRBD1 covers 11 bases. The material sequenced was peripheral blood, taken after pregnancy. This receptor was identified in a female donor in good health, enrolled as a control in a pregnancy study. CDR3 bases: TGTGCCACTAAACTTCTCCCGGACAGGGGGCGAAAGGGCTACACCTTC. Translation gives CATKLLPDRGRKGYTF.